The clone carrying this T cell receptor (beta chain) was found once. CDR1 and CDR2 (germline): LNHDA, SQIVND (reference sequence). Trimming left V 3 bases short and J 7 bases short, with 4 bases between. This CDR3 has 12 residues. These data come from a study of blood T cell repertoires in COVID-19. Authors' processing steps: Scientists estimated how many nucleated cells there were by amplifying reference gene primers. The table came from immunoSEQ multiplex PCR; TCRdb's copy has only in-frame clones and leaves some out. The DNA gave D and trimming, while V, J and clone size come from that table. The table has about 250,000 clones, about 85% seen once. Participant-given clinical history determined each cohort assignment.

The TCR comes from a woman aged 45-65 years who had recovered from COVID-19. The sample comprised PBMCs or T cells enriched from blood (not recorded which). The chain joins TRBV19 to TRBJ1-6; D unresolved. In nucleotides, the CDR3 is TGTGCCAGTAGTATGTCGAATTCACCCCTCCACTTT. Encoded protein: CASSMSNSPLHF.